The TCR beta chain under discussion was sequenced for a study of cytomegalovirus exposure and HLA in healthy donors. This CDR3 is built from 12 residues. The V and J ends lost 10 bases and 4 bases, in that order; junction bases with no gene match: 4. Germline loops: CDR1 SEHNR, CDR2 FQNEAQ (reference sequence). The donors were in the roughly 130-subject validation cohort; that cohort was separate from the roughly 700-subject first cohort. TCRdb keeps only in-frame clones here, not all; method: immunoSEQ multiplex PCR. The sample includes roughly 250,000 clones, about 83% seen only once; the top ten take approximately 2.5%. With respect to this clone: Its antigen is not known.

Points from the study as a whole: Rarity held for most TCR sequences, but there were some public TCRs that occurred in many donors. It was reportedly the case that the classifier diagnosed cytomegalovirus status with high specificity and sensitivity.

Specimen: PBMCs. The clonotype originates from a man younger than 35 in good health and CMV-seronegative. The chain employs TRBV7-9 and TRBJ2-3; TRBD2 matches at 8 bases. The chain's CDR3 is CAIGGAADTQYF. DNA for the CDR3: TGTGCCATCGGGGGGGCCGCAGATACGCAGTATTTT. The variable domain in full, with the rest retrieved from reference TRBV7-9 and TRBJ2-3, is DTGVSQNPRHKITKRGQNVTFRCDPISEHNRLYWYRQTLGQGPEFLTYFQNEAQLEKSRLLSDRFSAERPKGSFSTLEIQRTEQGDSAMYLCAIGGAADTQYFGPGTRLTVL.